This T cell receptor beta chain was recovered during a study of T cell changes during pregnancy in multiple sclerosis. TCRdb's table, derived via immunoSEQ multiplex PCR, lists solely in-frame clones and lacks some. The top ten hold 0.6% to 0.8% of the sample, which has about 42,000 clones, around four fifths seen once. Germline V gene lookup returns CDR1 GTSNPN and CDR2 SVGIG (reference sequence). The CDR3 is made up of 11 amino acids. V was clipped by 8 bases and J by 4 bases; unmatched bases: 2. This chain connects TRBV30 to TRBJ2-3; 8 bases line up with TRBD2. Sequenced here: CD4+ T cells from peripheral blood mononuclear cells, sampled before pregnancy. This receptor was identified in a female donor with multiple sclerosis, enrolled in a pregnancy study. CDR3 DNA: TGTGCCCGGGGGGGTGCAGATACGCAGTATTTT. It codes for CARGGADTQYF.